This is a list of T cell receptor beta chains from one sample in a study of beta chain features in type 1 diabetes. Data came from immunoSEQ multiplex PCR; TCRdb stores just in-frame clones and leaves some out. This sample has 200,000 to 250,000 clones, with around 68% found just once. Sequenced sample: naive CD4+ T cells from blood. These receptors were obtained from a man aged 30 to 39 in good health. The CDR3 runs from the conserved cysteine through the conserved F or W. The order of the fields is V gene, clone size, D gene, J gene, CDR3 DNA, CDR3 protein. A D gene is named only where the DNA matches it firmly. Clone size is given for some rows only: seen once, a few or many times, or a class if the clone is expanded.

v_gene: TRBV7-9
abundance: many
d_gene: NA
j_gene: TRBJ2-3
CDR3nt: TGTGCCAGCAGCTTCACAGATACGCAGTATTTT
CDR3aa: CASSFTDTQYF

v_gene: TRBV7-2
abundance: NA
d_gene: TRBD2
j_gene: TRBJ2-3
CDR3nt: TGTGCCAGCAGCTTGTTAGCGGGAGACTTCACAGATACGCAGTATTTT
CDR3aa: CASSLLAGDFTDTQYF

v_gene: TRBV15
abundance: NA
d_gene: TRBD2
j_gene: TRBJ2-1
CDR3nt: TGTGCCACCAGCAGAGATCTGGGACTAGCGATCAACAATGAGCAGTTCTTC
CDR3aa: CATSRDLGLAINNEQFF

v_gene: TRBV4-2
abundance: NA
d_gene: NA
j_gene: TRBJ2-7
CDR3nt: TGTGCCAGCAGCCAAGATCTCGGTCCCTACGAGCAGTACTTC
CDR3aa: CASSQDLGPYEQYF

v_gene: TRBV29-1
abundance: few
d_gene: NA
j_gene: TRBJ2-4
CDR3nt: TGCAGCGTTGGACCCGGGCTAGCAGAGAACATTCAGTACTTC
CDR3aa: CSVGPGLAENIQYF

v_gene: TRBV30
abundance: few
d_gene: NA
j_gene: TRBJ2-5
CDR3nt: TGTGCCTGGAGTGAAGGACAGCAAGAGACCCAGTACTTC
CDR3aa: CAWSEGQQETQYF

v_gene: TRBV28
abundance: NA
d_gene: TRBD1
j_gene: TRBJ1-5
CDR3nt: TGTGCCAGCAGCTCCGACCGAGGGACAGGGAATCAGCCCCAGCATTTT
CDR3aa: CASSSDRGTGNQPQHF

v_gene: TRBV18
abundance: NA
d_gene: NA
j_gene: TRBJ1-5
CDR3nt: TGTGCCAGCTCTTGGGACCTAGGGGGTCAGCCCCAGCATTTT
CDR3aa: CASSWDLGGQPQHF

v_gene: TRBV29-1
abundance: NA
d_gene: NA
j_gene: TRBJ1-5
CDR3nt: TGCAGCGCTAAGGAGGGGGGAGGAGAGAATCAGCCCCAGCATTTT
CDR3aa: CSAKEGGGENQPQHF

v_gene: TRBV7-2
abundance: NA
d_gene: NA
j_gene: TRBJ1-2
CDR3nt: TGTGCCAGCAGCTTAGCTGGCGCTTACTATGGCTACACCTTC
CDR3aa: CASSLAGAYYGYTF

v_gene: TRBV10-3
abundance: few
d_gene: TRBD1
j_gene: TRBJ2-5
CDR3nt: TGTGCCATCAGTGGGACAGGTCAAGAGACCCAGTACTTC
CDR3aa: CAISGTGQETQYF

v_gene: TRBV29-1
abundance: NA
d_gene: NA
j_gene: TRBJ1-1
CDR3nt: TGCAGCGTCGATAACCGGGACGGCTTTGGAGCTTTCTTT
CDR3aa: CSVDNRDGFGAFF